The 31 T cell receptor beta chains listed next were all sequenced from one sample in a study of identical twins. In TCRdb, the 5' RACE reads were re-called with MiXCR into one record per CDR3 protein. The repertoire holds 1.5 million to 2 million distinct CDR3 sequences, with under 35% as singletons. Sequencing was done on a sample of cord blood. These receptors came from a newborn girl in good health.

The chain combines TRBV20-1 with TRBJ1-2, with a tentative D call TRBD1 (5 bases). CDR1 is DFQATT and CDR2 is SNEGSKA in the germline V gene (reference sequence). Trimming removed 6 bases at V and 7 bases at J, with 15 bases between. The CDR3 consists of 12 residues. The CDR3: CSAQAGHGGYTF. For the CDR3, the DNA is TGCAGTGCACAAGCCGGACACGGTGGCTACACCTTC.

The V call is TRBV5-1, the J call TRBJ1-5; no definite D call. There are 17 residues in the CDR3. Trimming shortened V by 4 bases and J by 0 bases, and 17 bases separated the two germline ends. Germline assignment: CDR1 SGHRS and CDR2 YFSETQ. The CDR3 is CASSPSGGGYSNQPQHF. The CDR3 coding sequence is TGCGCCAGCAGCCCCTCGGGAGGAGGCTATAGCAATCAGCCCCAGCATTTT.

This clonotype was recorded at least ten times. V gene TRBV12-3 or TRBV12-4 combines with J gene TRBJ2-7; D might be TRBD2 (5 bases). The V and J ends lost 1 base and 7 bases respectively, with 5 bases between them. The CDR3 extends over 11 amino acids. The CDR3 bases are TGTGCCAGCAGTTTAGGACTAGAGCAGTACTTC. Translated: CASSLGLEQYF.

The V call is TRBV20-1, the J call TRBJ2-7, with D unclear. CDR3 length: 15 amino acids. Deletions cut 6 bases from V and 0 bases from J, with 18 bases between. Germline-derived CDR1 and CDR2 are DFQATT and SNEGSKA (reference sequence). Written as DNA, the CDR3 is TGCAGTGCACCCAATCTAGTGAAACCCTCCTACGAGCAGTACTTC. It translates to CSAPNLVKPSYEQYF.

The chain has TRBV12-5 and TRBJ1-1; D call uncertain. Germline V gives CDR1 LGHNT, CDR2 FRNRAP. Trimming removed 1 base from V and 1 base from J, with 7 bases in between. The length of the CDR3 is 14 residues. This CDR3 reads CASGLGLTNTEAFF. The DNA for the CDR3 is TGTGCTAGTGGTTTGGGGCTTACGAACACTGAAGCTTTCTTT.

The genes are TRBV3-1 and TRBJ2-7, with D hard to call. V was cut by 4 bases and J by 5 bases, with 15 bases left in between. The CDR3 totals 14 residues. Germline-derived CDR1 and CDR2 are LGHDT and YNNKEL (reference sequence). The CDR3 sequence is CASSLTRSEDEQYF. CDR3 sequence (DNA): TGTGCCAGCAGCCTAACAAGGAGCGAAGACGAGCAGTACTTC.

The table lists this clonotype with many counts. The V and J genes are TRBV29-1 and TRBJ1-6; D is perhaps TRBD1 (6 bases). Germline CDR1 and CDR2: SQVTM and ANQGSEA. V was shortened by 6 bases and J by 9 bases, with 15 bases between the two germline ends. This CDR3 is 13 amino acids long. As DNA, the CDR3 is TGCAGCGTCGGGGGGGCTCAAGGTTCACCCCTCCACTTT. It translates to CSVGGAQGSPLHF. The variable domain in full, completed from reference TRBV29-1 and TRBJ1-6, reads SAVISQKPSRDICQRGTSLTIQCQVDSQVTMMFWYRQQPGQSLTLIATANQGSEATYESGFVIDKFPISRPNLTFSTLTVSNMSPEDSSIYLCSVGGAQGSPLHFGNGTRLTVT.

This clonotype was found once. J is TRBJ1-1 and V is TRBV7-2; TRBD1 agrees at 12 bases. This CDR3 comprises 14 residues. The V segment lost 5 bases and the J segment 5 bases; nucleotides outside the gene matches: 3. Germline V CDR1 and CDR2: SGHTA, FQGNSA. This CDR3 is CASSGTGGKTEAFF. CDR3 nucleotides: TGTGCCAGCAGCGGGACAGGGGGCAAGACTGAAGCTTTCTTT.

In this sample, this clonotype turned up a few times. V gene TRBV3-1 combines with J gene TRBJ2-1; TRBD2 aligns across 10 bases. The V and J ends lost 4 bases and 4 bases, in that order; junction bases with no gene match: 4. Looked up from germline, CDR1 is LGHDT and CDR2 is YNNKEL (reference sequence). This CDR3 has 15 residues. CDR3 nucleotides: TGTGCCAGCAGCCGATCTAGCGGGGGTTACAATGAGCAGTTCTTC. Its translation: CASSRSSGGYNEQFF.

In its sample, this clonotype was seen a few times. The chain couples TRBV6-5 to TRBJ1-1; D might be TRBD1 (5 bases). V was shortened by 7 bases and J by 10 bases, with 13 bases between the two germline ends. CDR1 is MNHEY and CDR2 is SVGAGI in the germline V gene. CDR3 length: 11 residues. The CDR3 sequence: CASTRGVLAFF. CDR3 sequence (DNA): TGTGCCAGCACTCGGGGGGTTCTAGCTTTCTTT.

In its sample, this clonotype was seen once. Because the CDR3 is missing its conserved closing phenylalanine or tryptophan, this is likely a read error. V is TRBV4-1 and J is TRBJ2-7; unclear D gene. Trimming took 1 base from V and 1 from J, leaving 8 bases between them. From germline, CDR1 is MGHRA and CDR2 YSYEKL. The CDR3 contains 14 residues. The CDR3 DNA is TGCGCCAGCAGCCAAGTACTAAGTTCCTACGAGCAGTACTAC. Translating it yields CASSQVLSSYEQYY.

This clonotype was observed a single time. Being one base from a much bigger clone, this may be a read error. The chain combines TRBV3-1 with TRBJ2-4, with 8 bases lining up with TRBD2. The CDR3 is 13 amino acids. J gave up 9 bases and V 4 bases, and 5 bases lay outside the gene matches. Germline CDR1 and CDR2: LGHDT and YNNKEL (reference sequence). CDR3 DNA sequence: TGTGCCAGCAGCCGTAGCGGGGAGAGCATTCAGTACTTC. It yields the protein CASSRSGESIQYF.

This clonotype was observed a few times. The chain joins TRBV4-2 to TRBJ2-7; D is uncertain. The CDR3 is 13 amino acids. The germline gives CDR1 LGHNA, CDR2 YNFKEQ. V was pared by 0 bases and J by 7 bases, with 10 bases between. The CDR3 nucleotides are TGTGCCAGCAGCCAAGATCTGGCCTGGGAGCAGTACTTC. Residues: CASSQDLAWEQYF.

This clonotype turned up a few times. The chain combines TRBV20-1 with TRBJ2-7; 8 bases fit TRBD1. With V trimmed by 5 bases and J by 0 bases, 9 bases remained unmatched. The CDR3 runs 15 residues. The germline V gene has CDR1 DFQATT and CDR2 SNEGSKA (reference sequence). CDR3 bases: TGCAGTGCTTACGGACAGGGACCAAGCTCCTACGAGCAGTACTTC. It specifies CSAYGQGPSSYEQYF.

V and J are TRBV5-1 and TRBJ2-7, with 12 positions matching TRBD2. Per the germline V gene, CDR1 is SGHRS and CDR2 is YFSETQ. The V segment lost 0 bases and the J segment 6 bases; nucleotides outside the gene matches: 10. The CDR3 spans 17 residues. The CDR3 region has the DNA TGCGCCAGCAGCTTGGAGGGACTAGCGGGCCCTATCCTCGAGCAGTACTTC. Its protein is CASSLEGLAGPILEQYF.

V and J are TRBV12-3 or TRBV12-4 and TRBJ2-1; 7 nucleotides line up with TRBD1. CDR3 size: 14 residues. The V segment lost 5 bases and the J segment 4 bases; nucleotides outside the gene matches: 5. The CDR3 region has the DNA TGTGCCAGCAGTACCAGGGACAGATACAATGAGCAGTTCTTC. Translated: CASSTRDRYNEQFF.

This chain uses TRBV15 with TRBJ2-1, with 9 bases aligning to TRBD2. J lost 5 bases, V lost 5 bases, and 7 bases had no gene match. Germline CDR1 and CDR2: LNHNV and YYDKDF (reference sequence). This CDR3 comprises 15 residues. CDR3 DNA sequence: TGTGCCACCAGCCCGCGGGCTAGCGGGGACAATGAGCAGTTCTTC. Encoded protein: CATSPRASGDNEQFF.

The V gene is TRBV10-2, the J gene TRBJ2-7; 11 bases align to TRBD2. The germline V gene has CDR1 WSHSY and CDR2 SAAADI. This CDR3 is built from 14 residues. Trimming cost V 6 bases and J 2 bases; bases outside gene matches: 3. The CDR3 sequence is CASRGTSGTYEQYF. CDR3 in DNA: TGCGCCAGCAGAGGGACTAGCGGTACCTACGAGCAGTACTTC.

The V call is TRBV16, the J call TRBJ2-7; 7 bases map to TRBD1. V gave up 5 bases and J gave up 0 bases; unmatched junction bases: 10. The germline V gene has CDR1 KGHSY and CDR2 FQNENV. The CDR3 is 16 residues long. For the CDR3, the DNA is TGTGCCAGCAGCGACAGGGTACCACCCTCCTCCTACGAGCAGTACTTC. Residues: CASSDRVPPSSYEQYF.

V is TRBV7-6 and J is TRBJ2-1, with 9 positions matching TRBD2. V was clipped by 2 bases and J by 7 bases; unmatched bases: 9. The CDR3 is made up of 16 amino acids. The V gene's germline CDR1 is SGHVS and CDR2 FNYEAQ. DNA of the CDR3: TGTGCCAGCAGCTTAAATTCATTAGCGGGAGAAAATGAGCAGTTCTTC. Its protein is CASSLNSLAGENEQFF.

This clonotype was seen a few times. The J gene is TRBJ2-5, the V gene TRBV20-1, with 8 bases identical to TRBD1. This CDR3 has 14 residues. The germline V gene has CDR1 DFQATT and CDR2 SNEGSKA (reference sequence). J lost 1 base, V lost 2 bases, and 3 bases had no gene match. This CDR3 is CSARPQGGQETQYF. The CDR3 region has the DNA TGCAGTGCTAGACCACAGGGGGGCCAAGAGACCCAGTACTTC.

CDR3 amino acids: CASSQDSQSNTEAFF. CDR3 nucleotide sequence: TGTGCCAGCAGCCAAGATTCACAGAGTAACACTGAAGCTTTCTTT. This chain uses TRBV3-1 with TRBJ1-1, with unresolved D. Trimming shortened V by 0 bases and J by 2 bases, and 10 bases separated the two germline ends. Germline CDR1 is LGHDT and CDR2 is YNNKEL (reference sequence). This CDR3 is built from 15 residues.

This clonotype was counted at least ten times. The chain combines TRBV3-1 with TRBJ2-1; maybe TRBD2 (5 bases). V dropped 4 bases and J dropped 14 bases, with 12 bases sitting between them. Germline-derived CDR1 and CDR2 are LGHDT and YNNKEL (reference sequence). The CDR3 is made up of 11 amino acids. CDR3 sequence: CASSLDGKEFF. CDR3 DNA: TGTGCCAGCAGCCTTGACGGGAAAGAGTTCTTC.

This clonotype was counted only a few times. The CDR3 nucleotides are TGTGCCATCAGTGAGTTCCAGGACAGGGGAACTGAAGCTTTCTTT. Its protein product is CAISEFQDRGTEAFF. The rearrangement links TRBV10-3 to TRBJ1-1; 9 bases line up with TRBD1. Losses at the gene ends were 1 base for V and 5 bases for J; bases not matched to a gene: 5. Germline loops: CDR1 ENHRY, CDR2 SYGVKD. This CDR3 is 15 amino acids long.

This chain connects TRBV12-3 or TRBV12-4 to TRBJ2-1; TRBD2 matches at 7 bases. This CDR3 is 17 amino acids long. The V segment lost 0 bases and the J segment 4 bases; nucleotides outside the gene matches: 9. CDR3 nucleotide sequence: TGTGCCAGCAGTTTAGCGCTGGTAGCGGGCATTTACAATGAGCAGTTCTTC. Translation gives CASSLALVAGIYNEQFF.

This clonotype has a handful of counts. The V and J genes are TRBV20-1 and TRBJ2-1; 8 bases are shared with TRBD2. V gave up 4 bases and J gave up 9 bases; unmatched junction bases: 11. Germline V gives CDR1 DFQATT, CDR2 SNEGSKA (reference sequence). The CDR3 length is 14 residues. The CDR3 loop is CSAIALGLGGEQFF. The CDR3 region has the DNA TGCAGTGCTATCGCCTTGGGACTAGGCGGTGAGCAGTTCTTC.

This chain connects TRBV7-2 to TRBJ2-7; weak D call: TRBD1 (8 bases). The last part of the DNA fits TRBJ2-4 better; the J call may be wrong. CDR1 and CDR2 from the germline V gene are SGHTA and FQGNSA. The CDR3 covers 16 residues. The CDR3 nucleotides read TGTGCCAGCAGCTACGGACAGGGCGGGAGCAAAAACATTCAGTACTTC. This gives the protein CASSYGQGGSKNIQYF.

The chain combines TRBV12-3 or TRBV12-4 with TRBJ1-5; a possible D gene is TRBD1 (5 bases). The CDR3 is made up of 14 amino acids. V was pared by 6 bases and J by 2 bases, with 11 bases between. CDR3 residues: CASSNRRGNQPQHF. CDR3 DNA: TGTGCCAGCAGCAACCGCAGGGGCAATCAGCCCCAGCATTTT.

The genes are TRBV6-1 and TRBJ1-4, with TRBD1 matching over 9 bases. The CDR3 runs to 17 residues. CDR1 MNHNS and CDR2 SASEGT come from the germline V gene. V shed 0 bases, J shed 4 bases, and the junction held 6 bases outside the gene matches. CDR3 amino acids: CASSEAGTGSGNEKLFF. The DNA of the CDR3 is TGTGCCAGCAGTGAAGCAGGGACAGGGTCCGGTAATGAAAAACTGTTTTTT.

The V and J genes are TRBV5-1 and TRBJ2-4; tentatively, D is TRBD2 (6 bases). The CDR3 totals 15 residues. V was pared by 1 base and J by 4 bases, with 12 bases between. Germline CDR1 and CDR2: SGHRS and YFSETQ. CDR3 DNA: TGCGCCAGCAGCTTGTCTTGGACTACAAAAAACATTCAGTACTTC. This codes for CASSLSWTTKNIQYF.

The chain uses TRBV20-1 and TRBJ2-5, with 11 bases lining up with TRBD2. Germline trimming cut 5 bases from V and 11 bases from J; bases unmatched to any gene: 13. The CDR3 loop spans 14 amino acids. Germline CDR1 is DFQATT and CDR2 is SNEGSKA (reference sequence). The CDR3 here is CSALLAGVNNEQYF. The DNA of the CDR3 is TGCAGTGCTCTACTAGCGGGGGTTAACAATGAGCAGTACTTC.